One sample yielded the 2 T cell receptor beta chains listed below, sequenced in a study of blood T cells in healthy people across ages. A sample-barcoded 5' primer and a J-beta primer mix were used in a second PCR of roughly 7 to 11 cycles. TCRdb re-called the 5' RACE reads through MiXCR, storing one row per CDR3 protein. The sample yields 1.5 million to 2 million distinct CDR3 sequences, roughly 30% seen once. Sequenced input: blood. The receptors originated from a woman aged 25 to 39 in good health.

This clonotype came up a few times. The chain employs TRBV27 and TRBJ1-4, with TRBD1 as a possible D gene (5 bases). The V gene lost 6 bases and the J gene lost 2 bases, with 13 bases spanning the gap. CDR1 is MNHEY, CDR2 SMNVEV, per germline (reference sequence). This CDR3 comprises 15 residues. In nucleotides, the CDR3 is TGTGCCAGCAGCTTCGGAGGGGCGACTAATGAAAAACTGTTTTTT. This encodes CASSFGGATNEKLFF. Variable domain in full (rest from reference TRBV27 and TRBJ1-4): EAQVTQNPRYLITVTGKKLTVTCSQNMNHEYMSWYRQDPGLGLRQIYYSMNVEVTDKGDVPEGYKVSRKEKRNFPLILESPSPNQTSLYFCASSFGGATNEKLFFGSGTQLSVL.

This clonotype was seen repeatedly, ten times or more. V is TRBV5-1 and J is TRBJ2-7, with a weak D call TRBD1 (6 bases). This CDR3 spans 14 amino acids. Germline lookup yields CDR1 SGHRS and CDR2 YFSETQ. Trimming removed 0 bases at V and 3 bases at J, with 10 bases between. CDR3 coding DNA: TGCGCCAGCAGCTTGGAAGGCAGGGGCTACGAGCAGTACTTC. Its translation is CASSLEGRGYEQYF. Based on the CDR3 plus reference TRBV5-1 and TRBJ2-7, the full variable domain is KAGVTQTPRYLIKTRGQQVTLSCSPISGHRSVSWYQQTPGQGLQFLFEYFSETQRNKGNFPGRFSGRQFSNSRSEMNVSTLELGDSALYLCASSLEGRGYEQYFGPGTRLTVT.